This passage covers 23 T cell receptor beta chains from one sample sequenced in a study of blood T cell repertoires in COVID-19. Only in-frame clones appear in the TCRdb table, and some are missing; sequencing was by immunoSEQ multiplex PCR. The table includes about 60,000 clones, 80% to 85% detected once. The sample consisted of peripheral blood. All receptors derive from a man aged 25-45 years with COVID-19, enrolled during active disease.

The rearrangement links TRBV7-9 to TRBJ2-1; perhaps TRBD2 as D (5 bases). With 8 bases removed from V and 0 bases from J, the gap between germline ends came to 23 bases. The CDR3 contains 18 residues. From germline, CDR1 is SEHNR and CDR2 FQNEAQ (reference sequence). The DNA of the CDR3 is TGTGCCAGCGATCCTTTGAGGGCTCACGATAGCTCCTACAATGAGCAGTTCTTC. Encoded protein: CASDPLRAHDSSYNEQFF.

The chain carries TRBV7-3 and TRBJ2-3, with 8 bases aligning to TRBD2. CDR1 SGHTA and CDR2 FQGTGA come from the germline V gene. Losses at the gene ends were 5 bases for V and 5 bases for J; bases not matched to a gene: 12. This CDR3 contains 16 residues. Here the CDR3 DNA reads TGTGCCAGCAGCCAACGGGTAGCGGGAACAAAAGATACGCAGTATTTT. Translated: CASSQRVAGTKDTQYF.

The rearrangement links TRBV6-5 to TRBJ1-5; the match to TRBD1 covers 8 bases. V was pared by 0 bases and J by 7 bases, with 8 bases of the junction left unmatched. Germline V gene data show CDR1 as MNHEY and CDR2 as SVGAGI. The CDR3 is 16 residues long. The CDR3: CASSYSGRGRTQPQHF. DNA for the CDR3: TGTGCCAGCAGTTACTCTGGCAGGGGGCGCACGCAGCCCCAGCATTTT.

This clone appeared a single time. The gene calls are TRBV7-2 and TRBJ2-3, with D uncertain. Trimming shortened V by 3 bases and J by 0 bases, and 4 bases separated the two germline ends. CDR1 SGHTA and CDR2 FQGNSA come from the germline V gene. The CDR3 totals 13 residues. CDR3 in amino acids: CASSLGSTDTQYF. DNA for the CDR3: TGTGCCAGCAGCTTGGGCAGCACAGATACGCAGTATTTT.

The chain uses TRBV30 and TRBJ1-5; 8 bases align to TRBD1. Trimming took 1 base from V and 5 from J; bases not matched to a gene: 4. Per the germline V gene, CDR1 is GTSNPN and CDR2 is SVGIG (reference sequence). The CDR3 sequence is 14 residues long. CDR3 DNA sequence: TGTGCCTGGAGTGGGCGGACAGGGTATCAGCCCCAGCATTTT. Encoded protein: CAWSGRTGYQPQHF.

The V gene is TRBV14, the J gene TRBJ1-3, with TRBD1 identical over 8 bases. In germline, CDR1 is SGHDN, CDR2 FVKESK. This CDR3 spans 16 amino acids. Trimming cost V 1 base and J 4 bases; bases outside gene matches: 6. The CDR3 DNA is TGTGCCAGCAGCCAAGTCAGGGGGCTGGAAGGAAACACCATATATTTT. Encoded protein: CASSQVRGLEGNTIYF.

V usage is TRBV11-1 and J usage is TRBJ2-3; D remains ambiguous. This CDR3 has 12 residues. Germline values: CDR1 SGHAT, CDR2 FQDESV (reference sequence). V was trimmed by 5 bases and J by 3 bases, leaving 6 bases between them. In DNA form, the CDR3 reads TGTGCCAGCAGCCCCGAGACAGATACGCAGTATTTT. It specifies CASSPETDTQYF.

The chain uses TRBV5-6 and TRBJ2-2; D remains unclear. This CDR3 comprises 14 residues. Germline V gene data show CDR1 as SGHDT and CDR2 as YYEEEE. V lost 4 bases to trimming and J lost 4 bases, with 11 bases between them. The CDR3 loop is CASSRVLVTGELFF. CDR3 DNA sequence: TGTGCCAGCAGCCGCGTCCTTGTCACCGGGGAGCTGTTTTTT.

The chain uses TRBV11-1 and TRBJ1-6; TRBD1 might be the D (6 bases). This CDR3 is built from 15 residues. Germline CDR1 reads SGHAT; CDR2 reads FQDESV (reference sequence). V lost 5 bases to trimming and J lost 7 bases, with 15 bases between them. CDR3 region: CASSVQGLGNSPLHF. The CDR3 coding sequence is TGTGCCAGCAGCGTCCAGGGGCTGGGCAATTCACCCCTCCACTTT.

The rearrangement joins TRBV27 to TRBJ1-2, with a weak D call TRBD1 (5 bases). Germline CDR1 and CDR2: MNHEY and SMNVEV (reference sequence). The V gene lost 1 base and the J gene lost 8 bases, with 14 bases spanning the gap. The CDR3 is 14 residues long. For the CDR3, the DNA is TGTGCCAGCAGTTTATTAGGAGGGGACGGCGGCTACACCTTC. Its protein product is CASSLLGGDGGYTF.

The chain carries TRBV6-5 and TRBJ2-3, with D maybe TRBD1 (6 bases). The CDR3 consists of 13 residues. Germline values: CDR1 MNHEY, CDR2 SVGAGI. The V and J ends lost 6 bases and 1 base respectively, with 8 bases between them. The CDR3 DNA is TGTGCCAGCAGCGACAGGCGCACAGATACGCAGTATTTT. As protein: CASSDRRTDTQYF.

The V and J genes are TRBV6-6 and TRBJ2-3; 10 bases map to TRBD2. The CDR3 runs to 14 residues. V gave up 8 bases and J gave up 5 bases; unmatched junction bases: 7. Germline CDR1 and CDR2: MNHNY and SVGAGI (reference sequence). CDR3 amino acids: CASSLAGGQDTQYF. The CDR3 DNA is TGTGCCAGCTCGTTAGCGGGAGGTCAAGATACGCAGTATTTT.

This clone has a single count. The rearrangement uses TRBV12-3 or TRBV12-4 and TRBJ2-3; 7 positions match TRBD2. Losses at the gene ends were 6 bases for V and 8 bases for J; bases not matched to a gene: 5. The CDR3 runs to 12 residues. The DNA of the CDR3 is TGTGCCAGCAGCTACCCGGGGGGTACGCAGTATTTT. It yields the protein CASSYPGGTQYF.

The V gene is TRBV10-2, the J gene TRBJ2-3; 13 bases align to TRBD2. This CDR3 is built from 18 residues. Germline V lookup: CDR1 WSHSY, CDR2 SAAADI. The trim removed 3 bases at V and 0 bases at J, leaving 6 bases unmatched. The chain's CDR3 is CASSEMGLAGTSTDTQYF. The CDR3 DNA sequence: TGCGCCAGCAGTGAAATGGGACTAGCGGGAACTAGCACAGATACGCAGTATTTT.

The chain recombines TRBV19 with TRBJ2-6; 11 bases align to TRBD2. The CDR3 spans 17 residues. Germline CDR1 reads LNHDA; CDR2 reads SQIVND (reference sequence). Trimming removed 5 bases from V and 0 bases from J; junction bases left unmatched: 3. The CDR3 DNA follows: TGTGCCAGTAGTTTGGGACTAGCGGTCTCTGGGGCCAACGTCCTGACTTTC. It is translated as CASSLGLAVSGANVLTF. The variable domain in full, with the rest retrieved from reference TRBV19 and TRBJ2-6, is DGGITQSPKYLFRKEGQNVTLSCEQNLNHDAMYWYRQDPGQGLRLIYYSQIVNDFQKGDIAEGYSVSREKKESFPLTVTSAQKNPTAFYLCASSLGLAVSGANVLTFGAGSRLTVL.

This clone was observed a handful of times. The J gene is TRBJ2-7, the V gene TRBV14; possible D gene TRBD1, 5 bases. Trimming pared 3 bases from V and 6 bases from J, leaving 18 bases between. This CDR3 has 15 amino acids. CDR1 is SGHDN, CDR2 FVKESK, per germline. The CDR3 reads CASSQGPRQYSEQYF. In nucleotides, the CDR3 is TGTGCCAGCAGCCAGGGTCCGAGACAGTACAGCGAGCAGTACTTC.

This chain joins TRBV19 and TRBJ2-2; 7 bases map to TRBD1. Germline values: CDR1 LNHDA, CDR2 SQIVND (reference sequence). The CDR3 runs 14 residues. Losses at the gene ends were 3 bases for V and 7 bases for J; bases not matched to a gene: 5. This chain's CDR3 is CASSIEGGGGELFF. The CDR3 nucleotides are TGTGCCAGTAGTATCGAAGGGGGCGGCGGGGAGCTGTTTTTT.

The rearrangement joins TRBV5-4 to TRBJ1-3; TRBD1 matches 9 bases. CDR1 SGHNT and CDR2 YYREEE come from the germline V gene (reference sequence). The length of the CDR3 is 16 residues. V shed 0 bases, J shed 1 base, and the junction held 2 bases outside the gene matches. DNA for the CDR3: TGTGCCAGCAGCTTGGTAGGACAGGGGTCTGGAAACACCATATATTTT. Its protein is CASSLVGQGSGNTIYF.

The V gene is TRBV9, the J gene TRBJ2-3; tentative D call: TRBD2 (6 bases). The CDR3 runs 15 residues. Looked up from germline, CDR1 is SGDLS and CDR2 is YYNGEE. V lost 0 bases and J lost 2, with 10 bases in between. The CDR3 sequence is CASSVGGGATDTQYF. The CDR3 DNA sequence: TGTGCCAGCAGCGTAGGAGGCGGGGCCACAGATACGCAGTATTTT.

The chain employs TRBV28 and TRBJ2-7; 9 bases align to TRBD1. The V gene's germline CDR1 is MDHEN and CDR2 SYDVKM. The trim removed 2 bases at V and 6 bases at J, leaving 8 bases unmatched. CDR3 length equals 15 residues. In nucleotides, the CDR3 is TGTGCCAGCAGTTTAGCCGGGACAGGGCTCGGCGAGCAGTACTTC. Translation: CASSLAGTGLGEQYF.

The chain uses TRBV6-2 or TRBV6-3 and TRBJ2-2; 7 bases fit TRBD1. J gave up 4 bases and V 5 bases, and 7 bases lay outside the gene matches. The CDR3 spans 15 residues. Looked up from germline, CDR1 is MNHEY and CDR2 is SVGEGT. CDR3 in DNA: TGTGCCAGCAGTGAGGGGGCGCGGAGCACCGGGGAGCTGTTTTTT. Translation gives CASSEGARSTGELFF.

The chain is built from TRBV4-2 and TRBJ2-1; TRBD2 aligns across 9 bases. J was trimmed by 5 bases and V by 3 bases; bases with no gene match: 8. The germline V gene has CDR1 LGHNA and CDR2 YNFKEQ. There are 16 residues in the CDR3. The CDR3 nucleotides read TGTGCCAGCAGCCACCCTCTTAGCGGGAGTAACAATGAGCAGTTCTTC. Translation: CASSHPLSGSNNEQFF.

J is TRBJ1-2 and V is TRBV2; 7 bases match TRBD1. With V trimmed by 6 bases and J by 4 bases, 8 bases remained unmatched. This CDR3 region has 14 residues. Per germline, CDR1 SNHLY and CDR2 FYNNEI. The CDR3 here is CASRGDSRTYGYTF. The CDR3 coding sequence is TGTGCCAGCAGGGGGGACAGTCGAACCTATGGCTACACCTTC.